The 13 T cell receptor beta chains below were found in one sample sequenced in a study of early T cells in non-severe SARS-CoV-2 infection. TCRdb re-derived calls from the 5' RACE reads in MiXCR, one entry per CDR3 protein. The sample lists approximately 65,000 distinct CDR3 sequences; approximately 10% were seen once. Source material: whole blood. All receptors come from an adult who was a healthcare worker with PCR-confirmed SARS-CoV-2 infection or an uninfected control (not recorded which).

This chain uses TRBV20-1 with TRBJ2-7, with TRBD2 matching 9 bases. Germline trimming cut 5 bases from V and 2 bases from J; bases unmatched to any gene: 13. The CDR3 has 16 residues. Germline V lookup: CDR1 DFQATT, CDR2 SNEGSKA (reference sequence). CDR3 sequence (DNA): TGCAGTGCTCGCCCGATTAGCGGGAGTGACCCCTACGAGCAGTACTTC. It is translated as CSARPISGSDPYEQYF.

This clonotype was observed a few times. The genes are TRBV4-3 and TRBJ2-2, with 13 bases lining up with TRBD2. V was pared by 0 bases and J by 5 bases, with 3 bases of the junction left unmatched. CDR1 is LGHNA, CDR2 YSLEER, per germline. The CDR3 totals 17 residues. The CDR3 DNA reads TGCGCCAGCAGCCAAGAAAGACTAGCGGGAGGTACCGGGGAGCTGTTTTTT. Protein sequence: CASSQERLAGGTGELFF.

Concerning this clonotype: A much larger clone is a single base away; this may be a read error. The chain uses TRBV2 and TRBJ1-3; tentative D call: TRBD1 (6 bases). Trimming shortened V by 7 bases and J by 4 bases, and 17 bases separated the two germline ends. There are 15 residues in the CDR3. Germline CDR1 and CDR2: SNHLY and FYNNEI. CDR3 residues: CASTFRGIFGNTIYF. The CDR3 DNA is TGTGCCAGCACTTTCAGGGGAATCTTCGGAAACACCATATATTTT.

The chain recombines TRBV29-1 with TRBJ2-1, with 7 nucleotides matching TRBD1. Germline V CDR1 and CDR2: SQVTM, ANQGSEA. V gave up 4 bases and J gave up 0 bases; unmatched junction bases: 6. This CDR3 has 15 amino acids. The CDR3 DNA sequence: TGCAGCGTTGGAGGGGGCCGAAGCTCCTACAATGAGCAGTTCTTC. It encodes CSVGGGRSSYNEQFF.

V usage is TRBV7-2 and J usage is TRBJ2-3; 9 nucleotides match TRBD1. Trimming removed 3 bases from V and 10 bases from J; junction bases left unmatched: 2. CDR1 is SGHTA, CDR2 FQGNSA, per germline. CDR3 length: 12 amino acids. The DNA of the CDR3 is TGTGCCAGCAGCTTCGACAGGGGGGCGCAGTATTTT. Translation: CASSFDRGAQYF.

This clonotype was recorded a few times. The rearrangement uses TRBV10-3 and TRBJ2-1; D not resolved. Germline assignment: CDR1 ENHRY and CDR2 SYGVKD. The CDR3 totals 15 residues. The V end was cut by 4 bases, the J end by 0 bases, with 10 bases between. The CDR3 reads CAISGVLSSYNEQFF. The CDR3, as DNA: TGTGCCATCAGTGGGGTACTTAGCTCCTACAATGAGCAGTTCTTC.

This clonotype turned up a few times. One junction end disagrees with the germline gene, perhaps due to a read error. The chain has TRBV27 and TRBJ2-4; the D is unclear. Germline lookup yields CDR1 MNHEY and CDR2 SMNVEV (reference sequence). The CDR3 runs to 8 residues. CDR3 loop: CVSQARYF. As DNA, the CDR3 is TGTGTCAGCCAAGCTCGGTACTTC.

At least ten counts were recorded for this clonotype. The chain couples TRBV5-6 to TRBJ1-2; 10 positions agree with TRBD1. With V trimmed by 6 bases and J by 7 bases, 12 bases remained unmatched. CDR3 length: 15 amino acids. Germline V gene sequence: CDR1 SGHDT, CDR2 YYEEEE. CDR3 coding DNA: TGTGCCAGCACTACACCGGGACAGGGGTCTTCTGGCTACACCTTC. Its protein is CASTTPGQGSSGYTF.

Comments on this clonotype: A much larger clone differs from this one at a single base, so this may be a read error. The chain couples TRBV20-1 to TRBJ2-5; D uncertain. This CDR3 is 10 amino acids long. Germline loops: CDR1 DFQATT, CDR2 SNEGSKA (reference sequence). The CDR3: CRATQETQYF. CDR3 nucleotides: TGCAGAGCGACCCAAGAGACCCAGTACTTC.

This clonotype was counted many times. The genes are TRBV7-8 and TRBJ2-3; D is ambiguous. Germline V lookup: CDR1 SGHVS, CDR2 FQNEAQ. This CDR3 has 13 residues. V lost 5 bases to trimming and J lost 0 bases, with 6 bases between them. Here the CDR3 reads CASSHSSTDTQYF. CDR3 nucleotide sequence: TGTGCCAGCAGCCACTCTAGCACAGATACGCAGTATTTT.

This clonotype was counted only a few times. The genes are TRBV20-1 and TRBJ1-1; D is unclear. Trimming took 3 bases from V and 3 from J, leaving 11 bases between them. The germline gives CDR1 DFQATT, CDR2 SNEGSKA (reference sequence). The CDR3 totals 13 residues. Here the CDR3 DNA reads TGCAGTGCTAGTAAGGACCTGGACACTGAAGCTTTCTTT. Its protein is CSASKDLDTEAFF.

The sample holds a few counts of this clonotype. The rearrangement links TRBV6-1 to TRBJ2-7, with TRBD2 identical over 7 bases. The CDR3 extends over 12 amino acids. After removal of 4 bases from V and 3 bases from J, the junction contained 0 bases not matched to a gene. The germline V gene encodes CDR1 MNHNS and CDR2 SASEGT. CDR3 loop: CASSASGYEQYF. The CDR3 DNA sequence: TGTGCCAGCAGTGCTAGCGGCTACGAGCAGTACTTC.

Here the CDR3 reads CASRDYSSEQYF. DNA for the CDR3: TGTGCCAGCCGGGACTATTCCTCTGAGCAGTACTTC. This rearrangement joins TRBV27 to TRBJ2-7, with 7 bases identical to TRBD2. The ends lost 8 bases at V and 7 bases at J; junction bases unmatched: 8. There are 12 residues in the CDR3. CDR1 is MNHEY, CDR2 SMNVEV, per germline (reference sequence).